The source of this T cell receptor beta chain is a study of blood T cell repertoires in COVID-19. Study as a whole: Samples representing acute and convalescent COVID-19 were sourced from the United States, Italy and Spain. PBMCs, B-cell-depleted T cells, or T cells were the source of the cDNA or gDNA that made up the material.

Authors' data handling: Counts of nucleated cells, estimated from reference gene primer amplification, were obtained. The data were produced by immunoSEQ multiplex PCR, yet TCRdb's version contains in-frame clones alone and is incomplete. Clone size and V and J calls were adopted from that table, with D and trimming inferred from the DNA. The sample lists some 250,000 clones; around 86% were seen once. The CDR3 has 15 amino acids. V lost 4 bases, J lost 5 bases, and 15 bases lay in between. Looked up from germline, CDR1 is LNHNV and CDR2 is YYDKDF (reference sequence). V and J are TRBV15 and TRBJ1-5; D is ambiguous. The sample consisted of peripheral blood. The TCR sequence derives from a woman in her thirties who had recovered from COVID-19. The CDR3 loop is CATSNSRGNYQPQHF. The CDR3 DNA reads as TGTGCCACCAGCAACTCTCGCGGCAATTATCAGCCCCAGCATTTT.